This passage covers 11 T cell receptor beta chains from one sample sequenced in a study of CD8 T cells in ankylosing spondylitis. Via MiXCR, TCRdb re-called the 5' RACE reads, giving one row per CDR3 protein. The data contain 100,000 to 150,000 distinct CDR3 sequences, around 10% of them seen just once; the ten biggest clones take up around 4.3%. Input material: blood, either unsorted or a sorted T cell fraction (not recorded which). All receptors come from a female donor with ankylosing spondylitis or in good health (not recorded which).

About this clonotype itself: A junction boundary mismatches the germline segment, possibly from a read error. The chain recombines TRBV12-3 or TRBV12-4 with TRBJ1-4; perhaps TRBD1 as D (5 bases). The CDR3 sequence is 15 residues long. CDR3 DNA: TGTGCCAGCAGTTTAAATTCCGGGACTAATGACAAACTGTTTTTT. This encodes CASSLNSGTNDKLFF.

The chain uses TRBV18 and TRBJ2-1, with 7 bases that match TRBD1. V dropped 1 base and J dropped 0; count of bases not matched to a gene: 0. Per the germline V gene, CDR1 is KGHSH and CDR2 is LQKENI. The length of the CDR3 is 15 residues. The CDR3 region is CASSPQGASYNEQFF. In DNA form, the CDR3 reads TGTGCCAGCTCACCACAGGGGGCCTCCTACAATGAGCAGTTCTTC. The variable domain in full, completed from reference TRBV18 and TRBJ2-1, reads NAGVMQNPRHLVRRRGQEARLRCSPMKGHSHVYWYRQLPEEGLKFMVYLQKENIIDESGMPKERFSAEFPKEGPSILRIQQVVRGDSAAYFCASSPQGASYNEQFFGPGTRLTVL.

The sample holds many counts of this clonotype. The gene calls are TRBV24-1 and TRBJ2-5; the D is unclear. The CDR3 spans 13 residues. Per germline, CDR1 KGHDR and CDR2 SFDVKD. V lost 3 bases and J lost 0, with 4 bases in between. The CDR3 region has the DNA TGTGCCACCAGTGATACTAACCAAGAGACCCAGTACTTC. Amino acids: CATSDTNQETQYF.

This clonotype has a count of ten or more. The J gene is TRBJ2-5, the V gene TRBV20-1; D ambiguous. This CDR3 has 11 residues. Germline V gene sequence: CDR1 DFQATT, CDR2 SNEGSKA (reference sequence). V was clipped by 0 bases and J by 5 bases, with 4 bases between them. Written as DNA, the CDR3 is TGCAGTGCTAGAGATCAGGAGACCCAGTACTTC. Translation: CSARDQETQYF.

V gene TRBV12-3 or TRBV12-4 combines with J gene TRBJ2-5; TRBD2 agrees at 12 bases. The CDR3 is 14 amino acids. The trim removed 6 bases at V and 1 base at J, leaving 0 bases unmatched. The CDR3 sequence: CASRTSGGQETQYF. The CDR3 coding sequence is TGTGCCAGCAGGACTAGCGGGGGCCAAGAGACCCAGTACTTC.

This clonotype showed up many times. The J gene is TRBJ1-2, the V gene TRBV5-1; 9 nucleotides line up with TRBD1. The length of the CDR3 is 14 residues. Germline-derived CDR1 and CDR2 are SGHRS and YFSETQ. The V segment lost 0 bases and the J segment 8 bases; nucleotides outside the gene matches: 5. The CDR3 coding sequence is TGCGCCAGCAGCTTGGAACAGGGGGCGAAAGGCTACACCTTC. This translates into CASSLEQGAKGYTF.

In its sample, this clonotype was seen many times. This chain connects TRBV20-1 to TRBJ2-2; D remains ambiguous. Germline loops: CDR1 DFQATT, CDR2 SNEGSKA (reference sequence). The V and J ends lost 5 bases and 0 bases respectively, with 7 bases between them. The CDR3 extends over 13 amino acids. The CDR3 sequence is CSAQITNTGELFF. CDR3 coding DNA: TGCAGTGCTCAAATTACGAACACCGGGGAGCTGTTTTTT.

This clonotype was recorded at least ten times. The chain carries TRBV29-1 and TRBJ2-2, with a weak D call TRBD2 (5 bases). Germline CDR1 SQVTM, CDR2 ANQGSEA. There are 16 residues in the CDR3. V dropped 0 bases and J dropped 0 bases, with 11 bases sitting between them. This chain's CDR3 is CSVEDQTRANTGELFF. The CDR3 DNA is TGCAGCGTTGAAGATCAAACGCGGGCGAACACCGGGGAGCTGTTTTTT.

Ten or more counts support this clonotype. The chain is built from TRBV20-1 and TRBJ1-3; possibly TRBD1 for D (6 bases). The CDR3 covers 15 residues. Per germline, CDR1 DFQATT and CDR2 SNEGSKA (reference sequence). V was clipped by 0 bases and J by 3 bases, with 12 bases between them. The CDR3 loop is CSARDPGAGGNTIYF. CDR3 DNA: TGCAGTGCTAGAGATCCGGGGGCGGGTGGAAACACCATATATTTT.

This clonotype has at least ten counts. This chain connects TRBV5-5 to TRBJ1-5; possible D gene TRBD1, 6 bases. Trimming left V 4 bases short and J 7 bases short, with 12 bases between. This CDR3 is built from 13 residues. Germline V gene data show CDR1 as SGHKS and CDR2 as YYEKEE (reference sequence). CDR3 in amino acids: CASSTGALQPQHF. The CDR3 region has the DNA TGTGCCAGCAGCACGGGGGCGTTACAGCCCCAGCATTTT.

The chain uses TRBV5-1 and TRBJ1-2; maybe TRBD1 (5 bases). Trimming left V 4 bases short and J 3 bases short, with 13 bases between. The CDR3 has 14 residues. Germline CDR1 SGHRS, CDR2 YFSETQ. Here the CDR3 DNA reads TGCGCCAGCAGCGCGGGACTGCTTGACTATGGCTACACCTTC. Its translation: CASSAGLLDYGYTF.